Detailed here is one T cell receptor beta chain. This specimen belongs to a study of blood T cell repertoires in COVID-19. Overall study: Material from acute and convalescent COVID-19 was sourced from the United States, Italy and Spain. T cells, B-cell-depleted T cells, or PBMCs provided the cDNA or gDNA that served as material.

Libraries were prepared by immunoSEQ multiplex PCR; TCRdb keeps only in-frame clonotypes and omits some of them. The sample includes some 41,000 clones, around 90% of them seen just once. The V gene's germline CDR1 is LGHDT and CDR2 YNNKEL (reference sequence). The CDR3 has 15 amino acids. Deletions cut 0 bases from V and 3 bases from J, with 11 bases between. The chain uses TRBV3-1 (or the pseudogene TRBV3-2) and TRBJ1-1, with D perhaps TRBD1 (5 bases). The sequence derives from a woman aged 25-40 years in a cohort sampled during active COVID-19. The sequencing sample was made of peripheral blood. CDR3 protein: CASSQDLGAYTEAFF. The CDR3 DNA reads TGTGCCAGCAGCCAAGATCTAGGGGCTTACACTGAAGCTTTCTTT.